These 14 T cell receptor beta chains came from one sample sequenced in a study of T cells expressing NK-cell markers. TCRdb re-called the 5' RACE reads and gives one entry per CDR3 protein, without DNA. This sample's clone table lists approximately 340 distinct CDR3 sequences. Material: blood T cells: a sorted CD56 or NKG2C T cell subset, CD4+ or CD8+ T cells, or bulk PBMC T cells (not recorded which). These receptors were taken from a woman aged 18-70 years in good health.

The chain employs TRBV9 and TRBJ2-1; with no DNA, the TCRdb D assignment of TRBD1 cannot be verified. This CDR3 has 15 residues. CDR1 and CDR2 from the germline V gene are SGDLS and YYNGEE. CDR3 residues: CASSPGTGPLNEQFF.

The rearrangement uses TRBV5-5 and TRBJ1-1; TCRdb's D call of TRBD1 is untestable without DNA. The V gene's germline CDR1 is SGHKS and CDR2 YYEKEE (reference sequence). The CDR3 spans 13 residues. The CDR3 sequence: CASSPDRGRSAFF.

In terms of frequency, this clonotype is medium-sized. This chain links TRBV7-8 with TRBJ2-7; TCRdb lists TRBD1, though no DNA is available to test this call. The V gene's germline CDR1 is SGHVS and CDR2 FQNEAQ. The CDR3 totals 14 residues. The CDR3: CASSFQGFADEQYF.

This clonotype is classed as hyperexpanded by frequency. The CDR3: CSASSRADTQYF. V usage is TRBV20-1 and J usage is TRBJ2-3; the TRBD1 assignment by TCRdb is unverifiable without DNA. The CDR3 contains 12 residues. Germline values: CDR1 DFQATT, CDR2 SNEGSKA (reference sequence).

This clonotype is labeled medium-sized based on frequency. V is TRBV6-5 and J is TRBJ1-5. The CDR3 length is 14 residues. Germline V gene data show CDR1 as MNHEY and CDR2 as SVGAGI. CDR3 sequence: CASSYLDDNQPQHF.

This clonotype shows up as medium-sized (0.01 to 0.1%) by frequency. This chain joins TRBV20-1 and TRBJ2-7; TCRdb gives TRBD1 as the D gene, but with no DNA this cannot be confirmed. The CDR3 length is 14 residues. Per the germline V gene, CDR1 is DFQATT and CDR2 is SNEGSKA (reference sequence). CDR3 protein: CSARATGRLGEQYF.

Its frequency marks this clonotype as medium-sized. This chain uses TRBV7-9 with TRBJ2-1; TCRdb outputs TRBD2, but without DNA this stays unchecked. Germline-derived CDR1 and CDR2 are SEHNR and FQNEAQ (reference sequence). The CDR3 runs 13 residues. The CDR3 loop reads CASSSGGRNEQFF.

By frequency, this clonotype is medium-sized. The chain is built from TRBV5-1 and TRBJ2-1; TCRdb names TRBD2, which stays unverified in the absence of DNA. This CDR3 contains 18 residues. CDR1 is SGHRS, CDR2 YFSETQ, per germline. CDR3: CASSPEKPTSGANNEQFF.

V usage is TRBV19 and J usage is TRBJ2-2; with no DNA, the TCRdb D assignment of TRBD2 cannot be verified. Per germline, CDR1 LNHDA and CDR2 SQIVND (reference sequence). The CDR3 covers 15 residues. CDR3 residues: CASSNSGVNTGELFF.

This clonotype is medium-sized by frequency. The V gene is TRBV4-1, the J gene TRBJ1-1. Germline assignment: CDR1 MGHRA and CDR2 YSYEKL. CDR3 length equals 13 residues. The CDR3 loop is CASSQTRNTEAFF.

In terms of frequency, this clonotype is medium-sized. The chain carries TRBV7-9 and TRBJ1-5; TCRdb outputs TRBD1, but without DNA this stays unchecked. From germline, CDR1 is SEHNR and CDR2 FQNEAQ (reference sequence). The CDR3 contains 15 residues. The CDR3 spells CASSPIGDGNQPQHF.

This clonotype is labeled medium-sized based on frequency. The chain carries TRBV5-1 and TRBJ1-6; TCRdb outputs TRBD1, but without DNA this stays unchecked. Germline CDR1 reads SGHRS; CDR2 reads YFSETQ. CDR3 length: 17 residues. The CDR3 is CASSSSGTGSANSPLHF.

By frequency, this clonotype is medium-sized (0.01 to 0.1%). The chain employs TRBV24-1 and TRBJ2-1; TCRdb gives TRBD1 as the D gene, but with no DNA this cannot be confirmed. CDR3 size: 22 residues. From germline, CDR1 is KGHDR and CDR2 SFDVKD. The CDR3 reads CATSGVGFAGALEGSSYNEQFF.

This clonotype ranks as medium-sized in terms of frequency. The rearrangement uses TRBV5-5 and TRBJ2-7; the TRBD1 assignment by TCRdb is unverifiable without DNA. Germline assignment: CDR1 SGHKS and CDR2 YYEKEE (reference sequence). The CDR3 is made up of 15 amino acids. CDR3 in amino acids: CASSLFAGGQIEQYF. The variable domain in full, with the rest retrieved from reference TRBV5-5 and TRBJ2-7, is DAGVTQSPTHLIKTRGQQVTLRCSPISGHKSVSWYQQVLGQGPQFIFQYYEKEERGRGNFPDRFSARQFPNYSSELNVNALLLGDSALYLCASSLFAGGQIEQYFGPGTRLTVT.